This passage covers 10 T cell receptor beta chains from one sample sequenced in a study of blood T cells in healthy people across ages. Through a sample-barcoded 5' primer and a J-beta primer mix, a second PCR was run for roughly 6 to 11 cycles. TCRdb itself ran the 5' RACE reads through MiXCR, one entry per CDR3 protein. Among approximately 800,000 distinct CDR3 sequences listed, about 26% were seen once. These data also formed part of another study, on T cells of mothers and their children.

Sequenced sample: blood. These receptors all stem from a boy aged 5-17 years in good health.

This clonotype was seen only a few times. This chain links TRBV11-2 with TRBJ1-1; D is unclear. V was cut by 0 bases and J by 2 bases, with 16 bases left in between. Germline V CDR1 and CDR2: SGHAT, FQNNGV. This CDR3 spans 17 amino acids. CDR3 sequence: CASSLDPRRKANTEAFF. Here the CDR3 DNA reads TGTGCCAGCAGCTTAGATCCTAGGAGGAAAGCAAACACTGAAGCTTTCTTT.

This clonotype was observed a handful of times. The J gene is TRBJ2-5, the V gene TRBV4-1; possibly TRBD1 for D (5 bases). Between the trimmed V and J ends, which lost 1 base and 5 bases, there was a span of 20 bases. Germline V gene data show CDR1 as MGHRA and CDR2 as YSYEKL. The CDR3 totals 17 residues. The DNA of the CDR3 is TGCGCCAGCAGCCAAGTAACAGGACCGCTGGGTGGGGAGACCCAGTACTTC. Protein: CASSQVTGPLGGETQYF.

There are a few counts of this clonotype. This sequence joins TRBV2 and TRBJ1-5; D gene ambiguous. V dropped 4 bases and J dropped 3 bases, with 10 bases sitting between them. The CDR3 is 14 residues long. Germline V lookup: CDR1 SNHLY, CDR2 FYNNEI. The CDR3, as DNA: TGTGCCAGCAGTGGGTTGAGGGACAATCAGCCCCAGCATTTT. Protein sequence: CASSGLRDNQPQHF.

Concerning this clonotype itself: Germline and junction disagree at one end, which may indicate a read error. This chain uses TRBV9 with TRBJ2-1, with 10 bases lining up with TRBD1. CDR1 is SGDLS, CDR2 YYNGEE, per germline. This CDR3 comprises 16 residues. CDR3 in amino acids: CASSAAGQGTYDEQFF. CDR3 bases: TGTGCCAGCAGCGCAGCGGGACAGGGGACCTACGATGAGCAGTTCTTC.

In this sample, this clonotype turned up a few times. The chain recombines TRBV6-6 with TRBJ1-1, with D tentatively TRBD1 (5 bases). With 4 bases removed from V and 2 bases from J, the gap between germline ends came to 8 bases. The CDR3 runs 13 residues. Germline V gene sequence: CDR1 MNHNY, CDR2 SVGAGI (reference sequence). CDR3 amino acids: CASSSGINTEAFF. CDR3 nucleotides: TGTGCCAGCAGTTCAGGGATCAACACTGAAGCTTTCTTT.

The rearrangement uses TRBV5-1 and TRBJ2-5, with D perhaps TRBD1 (6 bases). The DNA end favors TRBJ2-7, so the J call may be wrong. Per the germline V gene, CDR1 is SGHRS and CDR2 is YFSETQ. The CDR3 totals 14 residues. The CDR3 region has the DNA TGCGCCAGCAGCTTGGAACAGGGTAGGCACGAGCAGTACTTC. Protein product: CASSLEQGRHEQYF.

The J gene is TRBJ2-4, the V gene TRBV4-1; D possibly matches TRBD1 or TRBD2 (6 bases each). The CDR3 loop spans 16 amino acids. Germline CDR1 and CDR2: MGHRA and YSYEKL. The V end was cut by 1 base, the J end by 0 bases, with 10 bases between. The CDR3 sequence: CASSQGRGLAKNIQYF. CDR3 in DNA: TGCGCCAGCAGCCAAGGTCGGGGGCTAGCCAAAAACATTCAGTACTTC.

This clonotype was observed a few times. The V call is TRBV4-2, the J call TRBJ2-2, with 7 nucleotides matching TRBD1. Germline values: CDR1 LGHNA, CDR2 YNFKEQ. J gave up 0 bases and V 4 bases, and 5 bases lay outside the gene matches. The CDR3 contains 16 residues. The DNA for the CDR3 is TGTGCCAGCAGCCCCCGGGACAGAGCGAACACCGGGGAGCTGTTTTTT. Residues: CASSPRDRANTGELFF.

The chain couples TRBV20-1 to TRBJ2-5; 8 bases fit TRBD2. The CDR3 covers 13 residues. V gave up 1 base and J gave up 4 bases; unmatched junction bases: 2. Germline CDR1 is DFQATT and CDR2 is SNEGSKA (reference sequence). The CDR3 region is CSARAGTRETQYF. Written as DNA, the CDR3 is TGCAGTGCTAGAGCGGGGACTAGAGAGACCCAGTACTTC.

This clonotype is a singleton in its sample. V usage is TRBV9 and J usage is TRBJ2-1; 13 nucleotides align to TRBD2. This CDR3 has 15 amino acids. Germline V gives CDR1 SGDLS, CDR2 YYNGEE. With V trimmed by 4 bases and J by 8 bases, 6 bases remained unmatched. Written as DNA, the CDR3 is TGTGCCAGCAGCCCGGGACTAGCGGGACTGTATGAGCAGTTCTTC. Translated: CASSPGLAGLYEQFF.